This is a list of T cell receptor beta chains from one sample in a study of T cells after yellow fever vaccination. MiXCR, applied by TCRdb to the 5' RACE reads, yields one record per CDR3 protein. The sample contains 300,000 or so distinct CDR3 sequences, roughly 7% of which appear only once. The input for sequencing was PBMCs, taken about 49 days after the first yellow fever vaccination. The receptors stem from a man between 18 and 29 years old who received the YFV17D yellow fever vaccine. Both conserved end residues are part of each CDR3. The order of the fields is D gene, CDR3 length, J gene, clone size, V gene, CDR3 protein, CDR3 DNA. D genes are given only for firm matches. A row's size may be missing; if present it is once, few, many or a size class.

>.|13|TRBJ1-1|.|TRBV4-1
CASSQGQQAQAFF
TGCGCCAGCAGCCAAGGGCAACAGGCCCAAGCTTTCTTT
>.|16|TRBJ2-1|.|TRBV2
CASSEAPPRQYNEQFF
TGTGCCAGCAGTGAAGCGCCTCCCAGACAGTACAATGAGCAGTTCTTC
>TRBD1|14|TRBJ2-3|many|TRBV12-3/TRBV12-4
CASSPGQETDTQYF
TGTGCCAGCAGTCCAGGACAGGAAACAGATACGCAGTATTTT
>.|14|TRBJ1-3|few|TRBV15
CATSTRTAGNTIYF
TGTGCCACCAGTACCCGGACAGCTGGAAACACCATATATTTT
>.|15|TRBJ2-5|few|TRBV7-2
CASSLDPGFGETQYF
TGTGCCAGCAGCTTAGACCCGGGGTTCGGAGAGACCCAGTACTTC
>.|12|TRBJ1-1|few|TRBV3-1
CASEGGDTEAFF
TGTGCCAGCGAGGGAGGCGACACTGAAGCTTTCTTT
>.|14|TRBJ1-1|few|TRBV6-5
CASSYSRSNTEAFF
TGTGCCAGCAGTTACTCTCGTAGTAACACTGAAGCTTTCTTT
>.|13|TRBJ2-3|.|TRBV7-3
CASSSTPTDTQYF
TGTGCCAGCAGCTCAACACCCACAGATACGCAGTATTTT
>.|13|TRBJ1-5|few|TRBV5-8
CASSFKWSQPQHF
TGTGCCAGCAGCTTCAAGTGGAGTCAGCCCCAGCATTTT
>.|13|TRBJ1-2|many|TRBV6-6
CASSSGHNYGYTF
TGTGCCAGCAGTTCCGGCCATAACTATGGCTACACCTTC
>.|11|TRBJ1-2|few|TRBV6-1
CASNDRDGYTF
TGTGCCAGCAACGATCGGGATGGCTACACCTTC
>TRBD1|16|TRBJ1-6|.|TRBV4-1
CASSQTGAKLNSPLHF
TGCGCCAGCAGCCAGACAGGGGCTAAATTGAATTCACCCCTCCACTTT
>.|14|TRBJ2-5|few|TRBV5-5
CASSLGAPIETQYF
TGTGCCAGCAGCTTGGGGGCTCCCATAGAGACCCAGTACTTC
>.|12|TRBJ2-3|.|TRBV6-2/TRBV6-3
CASWDTTDTQYF
TGTGCCAGCTGGGACACCACAGATACGCAGTATTTT
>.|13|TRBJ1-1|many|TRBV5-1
CASGTSLNTEAFF
TGCGCCAGCGGAACGAGCTTGAACACTGAAGCTTTCTTT
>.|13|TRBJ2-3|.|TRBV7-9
CASSHSGRDTQYF
TGTGCCAGCAGCCACTCAGGGCGGGATACGCAGTATTTT
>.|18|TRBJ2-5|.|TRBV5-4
CASSSAKGRTLRGETQYF
TGTGCCAGCAGCTCGGCTAAGGGACGGACGTTGAGGGGAGAGACCCAGTACTTC
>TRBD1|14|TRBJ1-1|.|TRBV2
CASSEAPGGTEAFF
TGTGCCAGCAGTGAAGCGCCAGGGGGCACTGAAGCTTTCTTT
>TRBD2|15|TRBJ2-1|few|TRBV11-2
CASSSSGGGSNEQFF
TGTGCCAGCAGCTCTAGCGGGGGGGGCTCCAATGAGCAGTTCTTC
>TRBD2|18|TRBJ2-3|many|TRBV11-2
CASSLGGLAGGRPDTQYF
TGTGCCAGCAGCTTAGGTGGGCTAGCGGGGGGGCGGCCAGATACGCAGTATTTT
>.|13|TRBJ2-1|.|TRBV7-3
CASSPPDSPEQFF
TGTGCCAGCAGCCCCCCAGACAGTCCTGAGCAGTTCTTC
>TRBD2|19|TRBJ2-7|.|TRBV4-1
CASSQDSSGLAGPVYEQYF
TGCGCCAGCAGCCAAGATTCTTCGGGACTAGCGGGACCTGTCTACGAGCAGTACTTC
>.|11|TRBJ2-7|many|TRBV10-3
CAISEGYEQYF
TGTGCCATCAGTGAAGGCTACGAGCAGTACTTC
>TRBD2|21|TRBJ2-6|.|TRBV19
CASSIGGTSGRYSSGANVLTF
TGTGCCAGTAGTATAGGAGGGACTAGCGGGAGATACAGCTCTGGGGCCAACGTCCTGACTTTC
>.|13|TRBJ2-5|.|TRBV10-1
CASSARAKETQYF
TGCGCCAGCAGCGCCCGGGCCAAAGAGACCCAGTACTTC
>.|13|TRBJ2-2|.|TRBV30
CAWTEANTGELFF
TGTGCCTGGACTGAAGCGAACACCGGGGAGCTGTTTTTT
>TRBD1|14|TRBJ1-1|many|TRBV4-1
CASSHRTGDTEAFF
TGCGCCAGCAGCCACCGGACAGGGGATACTGAAGCTTTCTTT
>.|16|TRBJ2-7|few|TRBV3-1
CASSQGLYRAFYEQYF
TGTGCCAGCAGCCAAGGGTTGTACAGGGCTTTCTACGAGCAGTACTTC
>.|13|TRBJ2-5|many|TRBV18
CASSRGRSETQYF
TGTGCCAGCTCACGAGGGAGGTCGGAGACCCAGTACTTC
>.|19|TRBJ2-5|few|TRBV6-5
CASSYSTGNTGTYQETQYF
TGTGCCAGCAGTTACTCGACAGGAAACACGGGAACGTACCAAGAGACCCAGTACTTC
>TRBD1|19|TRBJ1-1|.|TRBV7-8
CASSLPKTGVGVMNTEAFF
TGTGCCAGCAGCTTGCCCAAGACAGGGGTCGGGGTGATGAACACTGAAGCTTTCTTT
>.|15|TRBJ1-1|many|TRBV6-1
CASSASGGRSTEAFF
TGTGCCAGCAGTGCCTCGGGGGGCCGAAGCACTGAAGCTTTCTTT
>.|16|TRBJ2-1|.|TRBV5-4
CASSLGSISSYNEQFF
TGTGCCAGCAGCTTGGGATCGATCAGCTCCTACAATGAGCAGTTCTTC
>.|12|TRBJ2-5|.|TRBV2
CASSAVGETQYF
TGTGCCAGCAGTGCGGTGGGAGAGACCCAGTACTTC
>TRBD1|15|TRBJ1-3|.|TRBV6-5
CASSYSGTGGNTIYF
TGTGCCAGCAGTTACTCCGGGACAGGTGGAAACACCATATATTTT
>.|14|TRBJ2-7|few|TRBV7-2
CASSLGGGRREQYF
TGTGCCAGCAGCTTAGGCGGAGGCCGCCGCGAGCAGTACTTC
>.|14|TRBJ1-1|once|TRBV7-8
CASSYLARNTEAFF
TGTGCCAGCAGTTATCTCGCGCGGAACACTGAAGCTTTCTTT
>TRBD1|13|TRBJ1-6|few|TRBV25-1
CASSKTGLSPLHF
TGTGCCAGCTCAAAGACAGGGTTATCACCCCTCCACTTT
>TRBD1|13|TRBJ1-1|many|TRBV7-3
CASSTDRDTEAFF
TGTGCCAGCAGCACCGACAGGGATACTGAAGCTTTCTTT
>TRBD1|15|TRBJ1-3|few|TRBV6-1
CASRRQGDSGNTIYF
TGTGCCAGCAGACGACAGGGGGATTCTGGAAACACCATATATTTT
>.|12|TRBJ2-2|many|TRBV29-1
CSVERGTGELFF
TGCAGCGTTGAGCGCGGGACCGGGGAGCTGTTTTTT
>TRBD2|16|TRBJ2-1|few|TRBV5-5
CASSLTSGGFYNEQFF
TGTGCCAGCAGCTTGACTAGCGGGGGTTTCTACAATGAGCAGTTCTTC
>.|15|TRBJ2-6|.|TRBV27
CASSSLRSGANVLTF
TGTGCCAGCAGTAGTTTGCGGTCTGGGGCCAACGTCCTGACTTTC
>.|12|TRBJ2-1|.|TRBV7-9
CASSLVLNEQFF
TGTGCCAGCAGCTTAGTTTTGAATGAGCAGTTCTTC
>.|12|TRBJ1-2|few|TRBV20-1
CSASAGDYGYTF
TGCAGTGCTAGCGCCGGGGACTATGGCTACACCTTC
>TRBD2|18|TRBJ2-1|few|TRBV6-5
CASSYSLTSGGATNEQFF
TGTGCCAGCAGTTACTCGTTGACTAGCGGGGGGGCCACGAATGAGCAGTTCTTC
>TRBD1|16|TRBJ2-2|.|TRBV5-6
CASSRGQRLGDGELFF
TGTGCCAGCAGCAGGGGACAGCGTCTTGGGGACGGGGAGCTGTTTTTT
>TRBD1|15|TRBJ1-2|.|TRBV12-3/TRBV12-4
CASRRGTGGSYGYTF
TGTGCCAGCAGGCGAGGGACAGGGGGCAGCTATGGCTACACCTTC
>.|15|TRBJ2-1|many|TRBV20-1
CSASEELLTYNEQFF
TGCAGTGCTAGTGAGGAGCTTCTAACCTACAATGAGCAGTTCTTC
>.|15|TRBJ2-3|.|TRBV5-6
CASSSPSGGTDTQYF
TGTGCCAGCAGCTCCCCCTCAGGTGGCACAGATACGCAGTATTTT
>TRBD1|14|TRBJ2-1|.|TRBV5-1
CASSLRGLGHEQFF
TGCGCCAGCAGCTTAAGGGGGCTAGGGCATGAGCAGTTCTTC